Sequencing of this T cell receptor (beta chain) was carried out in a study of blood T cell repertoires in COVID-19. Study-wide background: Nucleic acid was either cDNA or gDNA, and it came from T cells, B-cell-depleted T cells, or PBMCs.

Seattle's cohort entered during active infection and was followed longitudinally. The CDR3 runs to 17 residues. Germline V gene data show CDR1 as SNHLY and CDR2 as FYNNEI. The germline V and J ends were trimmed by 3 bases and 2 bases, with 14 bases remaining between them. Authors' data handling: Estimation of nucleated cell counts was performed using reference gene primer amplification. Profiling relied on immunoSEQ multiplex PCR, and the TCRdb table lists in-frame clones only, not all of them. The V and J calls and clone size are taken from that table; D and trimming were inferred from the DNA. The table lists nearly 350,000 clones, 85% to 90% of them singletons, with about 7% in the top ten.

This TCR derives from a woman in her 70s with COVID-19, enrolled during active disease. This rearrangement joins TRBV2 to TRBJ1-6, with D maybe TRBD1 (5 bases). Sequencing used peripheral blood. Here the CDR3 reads CASSDPRDITYNSPLHF. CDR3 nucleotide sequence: TGTGCCAGCAGTGATCCCAGGGATATAACCTATAATTCACCCCTCCACTTT.